This entry is about one T cell receptor beta chain. No cognate antigen has been identified for it. Base qualities are not provided; no much larger clone lies one nucleotide away. The donors were healthy, HIV-negative adults with no recently reported acute infections or vaccinations. Every donor was a Caucasian adult living in Nashville, Tennessee, USA. CD4+ T cells were enriched by magnetic negative selection; naive cells were then positively selected on CD45RA, and the negative fraction formed the memory subset. After blood collection by leukapheresis, PBMCs were isolated using Ficoll-Histopaque density gradient centrifugation and then cryopreserved in the vapor phase of liquid nitrogen. Purity and quantity of every magnetically sorted T cell population were checked by analytical flow cytometry. Each sorted fraction had its genomic DNA isolated and then quantified by UV absorbance on a Nanodrop 2000c.

The data were taken from a study of shared clonotypes between healthy human individuals (dated by TCRdb to 2018 to 2021). Regarding the research as a whole: The cohort included three men and two women between 18 and 49 years of age. Per donor, three plates each were used for CD4 naive and CD4 memory, two for CD8 naive, and one for CD8 memory. Blood TCR repertoires of five healthy adults were deeply sequenced to estimate repertoire size and the extent of clonotype sharing between individuals. Libraries were prepared and TCR repertoires were sequenced by different laboratories using diverse techniques, in order to increase sequencing depth and limit assay-specific biases. Leukapheresis yielded between about 0.9 and 9 billion PBMCs per donor.

Overall results and qualifications from the work: Incomplete sequencing was indicated by rarefaction of sorted-subset datasets, despite the large sequencing depth. Sampling was restricted to blood, and TCR repertoires in tissue are likely to differ from TCR repertoires in blood. Estimated clonotype richness was generally larger for naive than for memory subsets. The small number of donors limited the genetic and exposure-history diversity represented. Clonotypes shared by all four sorted-subset donors showed higher generation probabilities than non-shared clonotypes. Pairwise subsampling indicated that sequencing depth was expected to affect the degree of clonotype sharing among donors. Approximately 4.8% of naive CD4, around 4% of naive CD8, approximately 2% of memory CD4, and approximately 0.4% of memory CD8 clonotypes were shared across a few donors.

TCR CDR3 regions were amplified from genomic DNA by multiplex PCR using the deep immunoSEQ assay. Extracted genomic DNA from each cell subset was distributed evenly across all wells of several immunoSEQ 96-well plates, and each plate was treated as a replicate. For sorted subsets, 200 to 250 ng of genomic DNA, equivalent to around 29,000 T cell genomes, went into each replicate PCR. Purified libraries were quantified with a Qubit 3.0 fluorometer, sized on a Bioanalyzer 2100, and re-quantified with the KAPA Library Quantification kit. Each immunoSEQ 96-well plate was sequenced on its own single-read 150-cycle Illumina NextSeq 550 flow cell. In the authors' own workflow: The immunoSEQ output contained only junctional sequences without quality scores, so filtering could not match that applied to full-length reads. To assign V/J genes and CDR3, sequences were annotated using PyIR, a Python wrapper for IgBLAST v1.9, with IMGT germline references. Any read was removed if the V/J assignment was weak (E-value above 1e-6), the CDR3 was missing, or the read contained stop codons, out-of-frame junctions, or ambiguous translated residues. V3J clonotypes were defined as sequences sharing an identical inferred V gene, J gene, and CDR3 amino acid sequence. To compute the percentage overlap between repertoires, the number of shared unique clonotypes was divided by the size of the smaller repertoire. RTK rarefaction, the Chao1 estimator, and Recon v2.1 estimates of unobserved clonotypes were used to assess repertoire richness. OLGA was used to compute generation probabilities for all TCRbeta clonotypes that the gDNA method yielded from four donors. The table comes from immuneACCESS by way of TCRdb, which keeps in-frame sequences with V and J called. Part of the clones is missing from these tables; in studies checked, under half for an unresolved V gene and the rest for unknown reasons. V and J calls and clone size are as listed in that table; D and trimming were resolved from the DNA. The sample yields 2 million to 3 million clones; 90% to 95% were counted once. The ten largest account for roughly 0.39% of the sample.

The clonotype was recovered from a man between 18 and 29 years old in good health. Some clones in this sample may be carry-over from other donors' samples. Sequencing input: naive CD4+ T cells from PBMCs. The cell subset or site label of this sample denotes: CD45RA+ positively selected.

In nucleotide form, the sequence is TGTGCCACCAGCCCTGCGGCCAGTCTGAACACCGGGGAGCTGTTTTTT. This is translated as CATSPAASLNTGELFF. The chain uses TRBV15 and TRBJ2-2; no D gene call is confident. Including the terminal cysteine and phenylalanine, the CDR3 comprises 16 residues. The kept DNA is CDR3 alone, 48 bases in frame from the first base. The junction carries 14 bases between V and J, which are trimmed by 5 bases and 1 base respectively. CDR1 and CDR2, looked up from the germline V gene (reference sequence), are LNHNV and YYDKDF.